This is a list of T cell receptor beta chains from one sample in a study of blood T cell repertoires in COVID-19. TCRdb keeps only in-frame clones here, not all; method: immunoSEQ multiplex PCR. The table lists approximately 30,000 clones, roughly 80% of them singletons, with more than 45% in the top ten. Sequenced input: peripheral blood. These receptors were taken from a man aged 50-60 years with active or convalescent COVID-19. CDR3s include the opening cysteine and the closing phenylalanine or tryptophan. D genes are given only for firm matches. Size is stated for part of the rows, as once, few or many counts, or as a class when the clone is expanded.

d_call	clone_size	v_call	j_call	cdr3_nt	cdr3_aa
.	.	TRBV9	TRBJ1-1	TGTGCCAGCAGCGCCGGGAGGGAGAACACTGAAGCTTTCTTT	CASSAGRENTEAFF
.	.	TRBV5-4	TRBJ2-2	TGTGCCAGCAGCCCGGACAGCGCGAACACCGGGGAGCTGTTTTTT	CASSPDSANTGELFF
.	.	TRBV15	TRBJ2-2	TGTGCCACCAGCCGGTGGAACACCGGGGAGCTGTTTTTT	CATSRWNTGELFF
.	.	TRBV19	TRBJ2-1	TGTGCCAGTAGTATATTAGAACAGCGGGACAATGAGCAGTTCTTC	CASSILEQRDNEQFF
TRBD2	once	TRBV5-1	TRBJ2-7	TGCGCCAGCAGAACCGGGACTAGCCTTGAGCAGTACTTC	CASRTGTSLEQYF
TRBD1	.	TRBV5-1	TRBJ1-2	TGCGCCAGCAGCTTGGCCTTGGGACAGTATTTGAGAGGCTACACCTTC	CASSLALGQYLRGYTF
.	.	TRBV12-3/TRBV12-4	TRBJ1-4	TGTGCCAGCAGTTTGGGGGCCAACGAAAAACTGTTTTTT	CASSLGANEKLFF
TRBD2	.	TRBV2	TRBJ2-3	TGTGCCACCCTAACCGGGGGGGGCACAGATACGCAGTATTTT	CATLTGGGTDTQYF
TRBD1	.	TRBV3-1/TRBV3-2	TRBJ2-1	TGTGCCAGCAGCCACTACTCGACAGGGGGCGCTGGGGGGTACAATGAGCAGTTCTTC	CASSHYSTGGAGGYNEQFF
.	.	TRBV19	TRBJ2-7	TGTGCCAGTAGTTCCCAACGGGATATTGAGCAGTACTTC	CASSSQRDIEQYF
TRBD2	few	TRBV11-3	TRBJ2-1	TGTGCCAGCAGCTTTCTAGCGGGCGACGAGCAGTTCTTC	CASSFLAGDEQFF
.	.	TRBV3-1/TRBV3-2	TRBJ1-2	TGTGCCAGCAGCCAAGACAACTGGCGACTCTATGGCTACACCTTC	CASSQDNWRLYGYTF
.	.	TRBV12-5	TRBJ2-7	TGTGCTAGTGGCCACTCACTAAGCTCCTACGAGCAGTACTTC	CASGHSLSSYEQYF
TRBD2	.	TRBV24-1	TRBJ2-1	TGTGCCACCAGTGATCGGACTAGCGGGAAGGGCTACAATGAGCAGTTCTTC	CATSDRTSGKGYNEQFF
.	.	TRBV18	TRBJ2-7	TGTGCCAGCTCACCAACCCAGGGGAGATACGAGCAGTACTTC	CASSPTQGRYEQYF
.	.	TRBV7-3	TRBJ1-4	TGTGCCAGCAGCTTGTCGGTCGCAACTAATGAAAAACTGTTTTTT	CASSLSVATNEKLFF
TRBD2	.	TRBV9	TRBJ2-2	TGTGCCAGCAGCGTAGTTAGCGGGGAGAACACCGGGGAGCTGTTTTTT	CASSVVSGENTGELFF
TRBD2	.	TRBV29-1	TRBJ2-3	TGCAGCGTTGAAAGGGGACTAGCGGGAGGATATGACCGAGATACGCAGTATTTT	CSVERGLAGGYDRDTQYF
.	.	TRBV4-2	TRBJ1-5	TGTGCCAGCAGCCAAGAAAACAGACCCGATCAGCCCCAGCATTTT	CASSQENRPDQPQHF
.	.	TRBV15	TRBJ1-5	TGTGCCACCAGCAACCCCAGTAACAGGGAAGGGCGGCCCCAGCATTTT	CATSNPSNREGRPQHF
.	many	TRBV2	TRBJ2-1	TGTGCCAGCAGTGAAGGAGGGGGAAGGCAGTTCTTC	CASSEGGGRQFF
TRBD1	.	TRBV11-2	TRBJ2-1	TGTGCCAGCATCGAAGGACAGGGTACCTACAATGAGCAGTTCTTC	CASIEGQGTYNEQFF
.	many	TRBV18	TRBJ1-3	TGTGCCAGCTCACCGCTACAGCACTCTGGAAACACCATATATTTT	CASSPLQHSGNTIYF
TRBD2	.	TRBV5-5	TRBJ2-3	TGTGCCAGCAGCTTGACGGCGGGAGGATCATTAGATACGCAGTATTTT	CASSLTAGGSLDTQYF
.	.	TRBV5-4	TRBJ2-7	TGTGCCAGCAGCCGGGATGGGGGGTCCTACGAGCAGTACTTC	CASSRDGGSYEQYF
TRBD1	.	TRBV6-1	TRBJ2-7	TGTGCCAGCAGTGATTTTGGTACAGGGGGCTCCTACGAGCAGTACTTC	CASSDFGTGGSYEQYF
.	.	TRBV25-1	TRBJ2-2	TGTGCCAGCAGTCTCCGACAGAGCACCGGGGAGCTGTTTTTT	CASSLRQSTGELFF
.	.	TRBV6-2/TRBV6-3	TRBJ2-7	TGTGCCAGCAGCAGGGGACTCACTAGCTCCTACGAGCAGTACTTC	CASSRGLTSSYEQYF
.	many	TRBV3-1/TRBV3-2	TRBJ2-7	TGTGCCAGCAGCCTCGGTCGCGGCTACGAGCAGTACTTC	CASSLGRGYEQYF
.	.	TRBV7-9	TRBJ2-7	TGTGCCAGCAGCTTCGCCGGGGACGAGCAGTACTTC	CASSFAGDEQYF
.	.	TRBV24-1	TRBJ2-3	TGTGCCACCAGTGATTGGGCAGGACATCGCACAGATACGCAGTATTTT	CATSDWAGHRTDTQYF
TRBD2	.	TRBV5-4	TRBJ2-7	TGTGCCAGCAGCTTGGCCAGGACTAGCGGGTCTTACGAGCAGTACTTC	CASSLARTSGSYEQYF
TRBD1	few	TRBV23-1	TRBJ1-5	TGCGCCAGCAGTCAACGAGGGGGCGACCAGCCCCAGCATTTT	CASSQRGGDQPQHF
.	.	TRBV5-6	TRBJ2-3	TGTGCCAGCAGCTTGGACTGGGGGCGGGCAGATACGCAGTATTTT	CASSLDWGRADTQYF
TRBD1	.	TRBV6-5	TRBJ1-3	TGTGCCAGCTACCGGGACAGGGGCTCTGGAAACACCATATATTTT	CASYRDRGSGNTIYF
.	.	TRBV6-5	TRBJ1-1	TGTGCCAGCAGTAGACAGTATAACACTGAAGCTTTCTTT	CASSRQYNTEAFF
TRBD2	.	TRBV27	TRBJ2-2	TGTGCCAGCAGTTTTCAACTAGCGGGAGGGCTCGACACCGGGGAGCTGTTTTTT	CASSFQLAGGLDTGELFF
TRBD1	.	TRBV6-2/TRBV6-3	TRBJ1-1	TGTGCCAGCAGTTACTCTTGGGACAGCGGAGCTTTCTTT	CASSYSWDSGAFF
.	once	TRBV6-5	TRBJ2-1	TGTGCCGCCCACGGGGGGGACAGCTCCTACAATGAGCAGTTCTTC	CAAHGGDSSYNEQFF
.	.	TRBV19	TRBJ1-3	TGTGCCAGTAGTATTGATGTGTCAAGGCGGACACAAGCCTCTGGAAACACCATATATTTT	CASSIDVSRRTQASGNTIYF
TRBD2	.	TRBV27	TRBJ2-7	TGTGCCAGCAGGGGACTAGCGGTATACGAGCAGTACTTC	CASRGLAVYEQYF
TRBD1	.	TRBV12-5	TRBJ1-2	TGTGCTAGTGGATCGACAGGGGGCGCAGGCTACACCTTC	CASGSTGGAGYTF
TRBD1	.	TRBV5-4	TRBJ1-2	TGTGCCAGCAGCTTGGGGCAGGGGACAGACTATGGCTACACCTTC	CASSLGQGTDYGYTF
.	.	TRBV10-2	TRBJ2-7	TGCGCCAGCAGTGACCCTCGAGGCCAGGGTTACCCCCCGGAGCAGTACTTC	CASSDPRGQGYPPEQYF
TRBD1	.	TRBV2	TRBJ1-3	TGTGCCAGCAGTCTGGACAGGCGCAACTCTGGAAACACCATATATTTT	CASSLDRRNSGNTIYF
.	.	TRBV29-1	TRBJ1-2	TGCAGCGTTGCGGACAGTTTCTATGGCTACACCTTC	CSVADSFYGYTF
.	.	TRBV28	TRBJ2-7	TGTGCCAGCAGTTACGGGACACTTGCCCCCTACGAGCAGTACTTC	CASSYGTLAPYEQYF
.	.	TRBV6-1	TRBJ2-2	TGTGCCAGCATTGCCGGGAACACCGGGGAGCTGTTTTTT	CASIAGNTGELFF
TRBD1	.	TRBV20-1	TRBJ2-5	TGCAGTGCTAGTACAGGGGTCACCGAGACCCAGTACTTC	CSASTGVTETQYF
TRBD2	.	TRBV5-1	TRBJ2-5	TGCGCCAGCAGCTTGGGGTGGGCTAGCGGAGACCAAGAGACCCAGTACTTC	CASSLGWASGDQETQYF
.	.	TRBV7-9	TRBJ1-4	TGTGCCAGCAGCTTAACCGGACGGGGAAATGAAAAACTGTTTTTT	CASSLTGRGNEKLFF
.	.	TRBV7-2	TRBJ2-2	TGTGCCAGCAGCTTAGTGGGAGTCTACACCGGGGAGCTGTTTTTT	CASSLVGVYTGELFF
.	.	TRBV24-1	TRBJ1-2	TGTGCCACCAGGGCGGCAGACTATGGCTACACCTTC	CATRAADYGYTF
TRBD1	.	TRBV4-1	TRBJ2-2	TGCGCCAGCAGCCAAGAGAGGAGACAGGGGAAAGCGGGCACCGGGGAGCTGTTTTTT	CASSQERRQGKAGTGELFF
TRBD1	few	TRBV11-2	TRBJ1-1	TGTGCCAGCAGCCGACAGGGGGTCTGGGACACTGAAGCTTTCTTT	CASSRQGVWDTEAFF
.	.	TRBV9	TRBJ1-4	TGTGCCAGCGCCTTATGGGCCTCGAATGAAAAACTGTTTTTT	CASALWASNEKLFF
.	.	TRBV18	TRBJ2-7	TGTGCCAGCTCAGTCTACCGGGACACCGCCTACGAGCAGTACTTC	CASSVYRDTAYEQYF
.	.	TRBV28	TRBJ1-1	TGTGCCAGCAGTTCACAATATGGGAACACTGAAGCTTTCTTT	CASSSQYGNTEAFF
.	.	TRBV18	TRBJ1-2	TGTGCCAGCTCACCGACAGGCAACTATGGCTACACCTTC	CASSPTGNYGYTF
.	.	TRBV24-1	TRBJ2-5	TGTGCCACCAGTGATTTTAGGGGTGACCAAGAGACCCAGTACTTC	CATSDFRGDQETQYF